This is a list of T cell receptor beta chains from one sample in a study of T cell responses to AZD1222 COVID-19 vaccine. Using immunoSEQ multiplex PCR, the repertoire was profiled, and TCRdb retains in-frame clones only, with some absent. The table records about 120,000 clones, roughly 90% of them present only once. The sample was peripheral blood, taken on day 0 of AZD1222 vaccination. Receptors were obtained from an adult in good health. CDR3s include the opening cysteine and the closing phenylalanine or tryptophan. The order of the fields is clone size, D gene, V gene, J gene, CDR3 protein, CDR3 DNA. The D gene is left open where the match is weak. A clone size is listed for some rows: how often the clone was seen (once, few, many), or a class if it is expanded.

size: -; D: -; V: TRBV10-3; J: TRBJ1-1; CDR3: CATRELNTEAFF; DNA: TGTGCCACCAGGGAACTGAACACTGAAGCTTTCTTT
size: -; D: TRBD1; V: TRBV7-9; J: TRBJ2-1; CDR3: CASSLVRGPGVDNEQFF; DNA: TGTGCCAGCAGCTTAGTCAGGGGGCCCGGCGTTGACAATGAGCAGTTCTTC
size: -; D: -; V: TRBV19; J: TRBJ1-5; CDR3: CASSIGGGGQPQHF; DNA: TGTGCCAGTAGTATCGGCGGGGGTGGTCAGCCCCAGCATTTT
size: once; D: TRBD2; V: TRBV19; J: TRBJ2-5; CDR3: CASSIGLAGGPETQYF; DNA: TGTGCCAGTAGTATAGGACTAGCGGGGGGCCCGGAGACCCAGTACTTC
size: -; D: TRBD1; V: TRBV7-2; J: TRBJ1-2; CDR3: CASSSRDRTNYGYTF; DNA: TGTGCCAGCAGCTCCCGGGACAGGACTAACTATGGCTACACCTTC
size: -; D: -; V: TRBV4-3; J: TRBJ2-6; CDR3: CASSQDLQGSGANVLTF; DNA: TGCGCCAGCAGCCAAGATCTCCAGGGGTCTGGGGCCAACGTCCTGACTTTC
size: -; D: -; V: TRBV9; J: TRBJ1-3; CDR3: CASSVQGTSGNTIYF; DNA: TGTGCCAGCAGCGTACAGGGAACCTCTGGAAACACCATATATTTT
size: -; D: -; V: TRBV25-1; J: TRBJ2-2; CDR3: CASSEQQPATGELFF; DNA: TGTGCCAGCAGCGAACAACAACCTGCGACCGGGGAGCTGTTTTTT
size: -; D: TRBD2; V: TRBV19; J: TRBJ2-5; CDR3: CASSALAGGQETQYF; DNA: TGTGCCAGTAGTGCCCTAGCGGGGGGGCAAGAGACCCAGTACTTC
size: -; D: -; V: TRBV29-1; J: TRBJ2-7; CDR3: CSVVLHAYEQYF; DNA: TGCAGCGTTGTCCTTCACGCCTACGAGCAGTACTTC
size: -; D: -; V: TRBV28; J: TRBJ1-1; CDR3: CASSTRDTKNTEAFF; DNA: TGTGCCAGCAGTACCCGGGACACCAAGAACACTGAAGCTTTCTTT
size: -; D: TRBD1; V: TRBV19; J: TRBJ1-1; CDR3: CASSPWDSKNTEAFF; DNA: TGTGCCAGTAGTCCTTGGGACAGCAAGAACACTGAAGCTTTCTTT
size: -; D: -; V: TRBV4-1; J: TRBJ2-3; CDR3: CASSQYREDTQYF; DNA: TGCGCCAGCAGCCAGTACAGGGAAGATACGCAGTATTTT
size: -; D: TRBD2; V: TRBV24-1; J: TRBJ2-2; CDR3: CATSDGGLAGLYTGELFF; DNA: TGTGCCACCAGTGATGGAGGACTAGCGGGGTTATACACCGGGGAGCTGTTTTTT
size: -; D: -; V: TRBV12-3/TRBV12-4; J: TRBJ2-3; CDR3: CASRRDTDTQYF; DNA: TGTGCCAGCAGGAGGGACACAGATACGCAGTATTTT
size: -; D: TRBD1; V: TRBV9; J: TRBJ1-1; CDR3: CASSFGTGGTEAFF; DNA: TGTGCCAGCAGCTTCGGGACAGGAGGCACTGAAGCTTTCTTT
size: -; D: -; V: TRBV18; J: TRBJ2-7; CDR3: CASSPGFRDEQYF; DNA: TGTGCCAGCTCACCAGGGTTCAGGGACGAGCAGTACTTC
size: -; D: -; V: TRBV6-5; J: TRBJ2-7; CDR3: CASSNRVTYEQYF; DNA: TGTGCCAGCAGTAACAGGGTTACCTACGAGCAGTACTTC
size: -; D: TRBD1; V: TRBV24-1; J: TRBJ1-2; CDR3: CATRSGTADNYGYTF; DNA: TGTGCCACCAGATCCGGGACAGCGGATAACTATGGCTACACCTTC
size: -; D: -; V: TRBV9; J: TRBJ2-1; CDR3: CASSGGWRRDNEQFF; DNA: TGTGCCAGCAGCGGGGGTTGGAGGAGAGACAATGAGCAGTTCTTC
size: -; D: TRBD2; V: TRBV5-6; J: TRBJ2-1; CDR3: CASSLRTSGGAVNEQFF; DNA: TGTGCCAGCAGCTTGCGGACTAGCGGGGGGGCCGTAAATGAGCAGTTCTTC
size: few; D: -; V: TRBV28; J: TRBJ1-4; CDR3: CASSLLEAAQNEKLFF; DNA: TGTGCCAGCAGTTTATTGGAGGCAGCTCAAAATGAAAAACTGTTTTTT
size: -; D: -; V: TRBV2; J: TRBJ2-1; CDR3: CAVRRSGGAINEQFF; DNA: TGTGCTGTCCGTAGAAGTGGGGGGGCTATAAATGAGCAGTTCTTC
size: -; D: -; V: TRBV4-1; J: TRBJ1-1; CDR3: CASSPGPLGTEAFF; DNA: TGCGCCAGCAGCCCTGGACCCCTTGGAACTGAAGCTTTCTTT
size: -; D: -; V: TRBV4-3; J: TRBJ1-2; CDR3: CASSPSSRGGSHGYTF; DNA: TGCGCCAGCAGCCCGTCCTCACGGGGGGGAAGCCATGGCTACACCTTC
size: once; D: -; V: TRBV4-1; J: TRBJ1-5; CDR3: CASSHDDRPNQPQHF; DNA: TGCGCCAGCAGCCATGACGACAGGCCAAATCAGCCCCAGCATTTT
size: -; D: -; V: TRBV19; J: TRBJ1-1; CDR3: CASSAFQGYTEAFF; DNA: TGTGCCAGTAGTGCCTTCCAGGGATACACTGAAGCTTTCTTT
size: -; D: -; V: TRBV7-2; J: TRBJ1-2; CDR3: CASSLGATNYGYTF; DNA: TGTGCCAGCAGCTTAGGGGCTACCAACTATGGCTACACCTTC
size: -; D: -; V: TRBV12-3/TRBV12-4; J: TRBJ1-1; CDR3: CASSLGIFEAFF; DNA: TGTGCCAGCAGTTTGGGAATCTTTGAAGCTTTCTTT
size: -; D: TRBD1; V: TRBV7-8; J: TRBJ1-2; CDR3: CASSLQGGVREGYTF; DNA: TGTGCCAGCAGCTTACAGGGGGGGGTGAGAGAGGGCTACACCTTC
size: -; D: -; V: TRBV19; J: TRBJ2-7; CDR3: CASSRQVLGEQYF; DNA: TGTGCCAGTAGTAGACAGGTTCTGGGGGAGCAGTACTTC
size: -; D: -; V: TRBV23-1; J: TRBJ1-2; CDR3: CASSKPGGVYGYTF; DNA: TGCGCCAGCAGCAAACCGGGGGGGGTCTATGGCTACACCTTC
size: -; D: TRBD1; V: TRBV28; J: TRBJ1-5; CDR3: CASSSLGQGGNQPQHF; DNA: TGTGCCAGCAGTTCATTGGGACAGGGCGGGAATCAGCCCCAGCATTTT
size: -; D: -; V: TRBV25-1; J: TRBJ1-3; CDR3: CASEPRTDLKNSGNTIYF; DNA: TGTGCCAGTGAACCCCGGACAGATCTGAAAAACTCTGGAAACACCATATATTTT
size: -; D: -; V: TRBV3-1/TRBV3-2; J: TRBJ1-6; CDR3: CASSQDVSDYNSPLHF; DNA: TGTGCCAGCAGCCAAGATGTGTCTGACTATAATTCACCCCTCCACTTT
size: -; D: -; V: TRBV18; J: TRBJ1-1; CDR3: CASSPPNSLAGAREAFF; DNA: TGTGCCAGCTCACCACCGAATTCGCTAGCAGGGGCACGGGAAGCTTTCTTT
size: few; D: -; V: TRBV25-1; J: TRBJ2-3; CDR3: CASSARLSTDTQYF; DNA: TGTGCCAGCAGTGCCCGACTCAGCACAGATACGCAGTATTTT
size: once; D: -; V: TRBV19; J: TRBJ2-1; CDR3: CASNKGVVYNEQFF; DNA: TGTGCCAGCAATAAAGGGGTAGTATACAATGAGCAGTTCTTC
size: -; D: -; V: TRBV7-2; J: TRBJ2-1; CDR3: CASTPGSSYNEQFF; DNA: TGTGCCAGCACACCGGGGAGCTCCTACAATGAGCAGTTCTTC
size: -; D: -; V: TRBV11-2; J: TRBJ1-1; CDR3: CASSLAGLNTEAFF; DNA: TGTGCCAGCAGCTTGGCCGGGCTGAACACTGAAGCTTTCTTT
size: -; D: -; V: TRBV4-1; J: TRBJ2-7; CDR3: CASSQEQTPGEQYF; DNA: TGCGCCAGCAGCCAAGAGCAGACCCCGGGGGAGCAGTACTTC
size: few; D: -; V: TRBV7-2; J: TRBJ1-1; CDR3: CASSLVGHGEAFF; DNA: TGTGCCAGCAGCTTAGTGGGCCACGGTGAAGCTTTCTTT
size: -; D: -; V: TRBV5-1; J: TRBJ2-2; CDR3: CASTRTENTGELFF; DNA: TGCGCCAGCACCCGGACAGAGAACACCGGGGAGCTGTTTTTT
size: -; D: -; V: TRBV10-2; J: TRBJ2-1; CDR3: CASSERTPASSYNEQFF; DNA: TGCGCCAGCAGTGAGAGGACCCCAGCGTCTTCCTACAATGAGCAGTTCTTC
size: -; D: TRBD2; V: TRBV7-9; J: TRBJ2-7; CDR3: CASSYPLGGTYEQYF; DNA: TGTGCCAGCAGCTACCCCCTGGGGGGGACCTACGAGCAGTACTTC
size: -; D: -; V: TRBV5-6; J: TRBJ1-2; CDR3: CASSLGGGDYGYTF; DNA: TGTGCCAGCAGCTTGGGGGGAGGAGACTATGGCTACACCTTC
size: -; D: -; V: TRBV12-3/TRBV12-4; J: TRBJ2-2; CDR3: CASSFSIGELFF; DNA: TGTGCCAGCAGTTTCTCCATCGGGGAGCTGTTTTTT
size: -; D: -; V: TRBV9; J: TRBJ1-1; CDR3: CASSVYRDSLMNTEAFF; DNA: TGTGCCAGCAGCGTCTACAGGGACTCCCTCATGAACACTGAAGCTTTCTTT
size: -; D: -; V: TRBV7-2; J: TRBJ1-1; CDR3: CASSLRGGFGNTEAFF; DNA: TGTGCCAGCAGCTTACGTGGGGGTTTCGGGAACACTGAAGCTTTCTTT
size: -; D: -; V: TRBV29-1; J: TRBJ1-1; CDR3: CSVEEGTEAFF; DNA: TGCAGCGTTGAAGAAGGGACTGAAGCTTTCTTT
size: -; D: -; V: TRBV6-2/TRBV6-3; J: TRBJ1-1; CDR3: CASSYSILRDTEAFF; DNA: TGTGCCAGCAGTTACTCGATTTTGAGGGACACTGAAGCTTTCTTT
size: once; D: -; V: TRBV19; J: TRBJ2-3; CDR3: CASSRRGTPDTQYF; DNA: TGTGCCAGTAGCCGTCGGGGCACCCCAGATACGCAGTATTTT